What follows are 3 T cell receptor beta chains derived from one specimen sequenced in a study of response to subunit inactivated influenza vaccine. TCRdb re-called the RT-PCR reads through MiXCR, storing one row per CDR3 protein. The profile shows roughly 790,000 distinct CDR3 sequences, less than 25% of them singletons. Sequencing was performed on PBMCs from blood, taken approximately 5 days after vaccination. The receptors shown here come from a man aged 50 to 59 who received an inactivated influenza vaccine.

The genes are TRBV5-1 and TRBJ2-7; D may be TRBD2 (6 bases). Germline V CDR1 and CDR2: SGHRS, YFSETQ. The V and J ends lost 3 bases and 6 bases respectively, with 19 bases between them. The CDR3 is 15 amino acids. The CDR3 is CASSWVVGGLSEQYF. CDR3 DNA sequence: TGCGCCAGCAGCTGGGTAGTCGGAGGGTTGAGCGAGCAGTACTTC.

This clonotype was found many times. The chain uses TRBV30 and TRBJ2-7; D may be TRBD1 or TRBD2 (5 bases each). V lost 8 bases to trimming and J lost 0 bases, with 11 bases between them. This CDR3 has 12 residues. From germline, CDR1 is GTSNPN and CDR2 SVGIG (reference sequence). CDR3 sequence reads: CAGGRSSYEQYF. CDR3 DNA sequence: TGTGCCGGGGGTAGGTCCTCCTACGAGCAGTACTTC.

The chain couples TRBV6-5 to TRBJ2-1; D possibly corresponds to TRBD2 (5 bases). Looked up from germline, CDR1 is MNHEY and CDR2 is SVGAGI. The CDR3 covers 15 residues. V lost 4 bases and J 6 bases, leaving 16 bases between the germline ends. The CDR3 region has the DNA TGTGCCAGCAGTTGGGCGGGCTCAGCCCCCAATGAGCAGTTCTTC. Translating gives CASSWAGSAPNEQFF.